This T cell receptor beta chain derives from a study of T cell changes during pregnancy in multiple sclerosis. Using immunoSEQ multiplex PCR, the repertoire was profiled, and TCRdb retains in-frame clones only, with some absent. The sample lists 55,000 to 85,000 clones; around nine tenths were seen once. The V end lost 1 base, the J end lost 7 bases, and 19 bases lay between the germline ends. CDR1 and CDR2 (germline): KGHSH, LQKENI. The CDR3 is 16 amino acids. The clonotype comes from a female donor with multiple sclerosis, enrolled in a pregnancy study. J is TRBJ1-2 and V is TRBV18, with D maybe TRBD1 (6 bases). Sequencing was performed on peripheral blood, taken in the third trimester of pregnancy. CDR3 region: CASSPRSLQGVGGYTF. In DNA form, the CDR3 reads TGTGCCAGCTCACCACGGAGCCTACAGGGAGTCGGTGGCTACACCTTC. Full variable domain (outside the CDR3, taken from reference TRBV18 and TRBJ1-2): NAGVMQNPRHLVRRRGQEARLRCSPMKGHSHVYWYRQLPEEGLKFMVYLQKENIIDESGMPKERFSAEFPKEGPSILRIQQVVRGDSAAYFCASSPRSLQGVGGYTFGSGTRLTVV.